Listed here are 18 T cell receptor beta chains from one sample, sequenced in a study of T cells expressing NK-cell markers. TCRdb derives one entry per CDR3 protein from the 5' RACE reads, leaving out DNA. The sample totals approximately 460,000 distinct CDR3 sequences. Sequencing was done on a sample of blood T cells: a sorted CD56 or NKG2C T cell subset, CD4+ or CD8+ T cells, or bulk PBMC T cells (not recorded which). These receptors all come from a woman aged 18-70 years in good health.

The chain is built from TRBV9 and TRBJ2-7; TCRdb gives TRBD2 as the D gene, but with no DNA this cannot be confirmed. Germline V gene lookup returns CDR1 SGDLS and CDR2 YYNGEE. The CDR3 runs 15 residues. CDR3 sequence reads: CASSVASGRFHEQYF.

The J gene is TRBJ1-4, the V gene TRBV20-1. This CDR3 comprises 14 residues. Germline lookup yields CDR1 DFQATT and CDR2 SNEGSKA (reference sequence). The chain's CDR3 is CSAGSYATNEKLFF.

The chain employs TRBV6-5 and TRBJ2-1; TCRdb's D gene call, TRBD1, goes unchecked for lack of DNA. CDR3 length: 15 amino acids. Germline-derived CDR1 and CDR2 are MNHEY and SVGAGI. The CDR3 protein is CASSYSRDGDNEQFF.

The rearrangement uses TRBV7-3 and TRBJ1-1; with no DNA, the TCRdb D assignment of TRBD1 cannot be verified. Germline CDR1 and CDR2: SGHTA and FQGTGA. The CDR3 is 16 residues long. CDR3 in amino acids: CASRLGNTGKNTEAFF.

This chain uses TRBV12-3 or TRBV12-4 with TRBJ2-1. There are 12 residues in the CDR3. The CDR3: CASSFPNNEQFF.

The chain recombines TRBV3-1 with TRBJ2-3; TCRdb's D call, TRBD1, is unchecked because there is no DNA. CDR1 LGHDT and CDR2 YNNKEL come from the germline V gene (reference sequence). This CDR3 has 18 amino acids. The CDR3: CASSQVFQISLYQGTQYF.

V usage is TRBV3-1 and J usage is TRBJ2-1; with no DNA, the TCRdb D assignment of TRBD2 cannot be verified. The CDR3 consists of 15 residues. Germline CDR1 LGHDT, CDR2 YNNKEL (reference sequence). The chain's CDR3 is CASSQETGLAPEQFF.

Here the CDR3 reads CSARAGTGGETQYF. The genes are TRBV20-1 and TRBJ2-5; TCRdb's D call of TRBD1 is untestable without DNA. Germline CDR1 reads DFQATT; CDR2 reads SNEGSKA (reference sequence). The CDR3 consists of 14 residues.

The CDR3 here is CSARDPKTSEETQYF. The J gene is TRBJ2-5, the V gene TRBV20-1; the D call of TRBD2 rests on TCRdb alone, since no DNA is present to check it. The CDR3 is 15 amino acids. Germline CDR1 and CDR2: DFQATT and SNEGSKA (reference sequence).

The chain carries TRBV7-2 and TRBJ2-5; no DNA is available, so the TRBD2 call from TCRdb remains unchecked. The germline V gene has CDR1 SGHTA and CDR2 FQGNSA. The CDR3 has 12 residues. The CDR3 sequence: CARLRGGETQYF.

CDR3 loop: CASRTGTQETQYF. This rearrangement joins TRBV5-4 to TRBJ2-5; TCRdb indicates TRBD2, and absent DNA this call remains unverified. The CDR3 sequence is 13 residues long. Germline V CDR1 and CDR2: SGHNT, YYREEE (reference sequence).

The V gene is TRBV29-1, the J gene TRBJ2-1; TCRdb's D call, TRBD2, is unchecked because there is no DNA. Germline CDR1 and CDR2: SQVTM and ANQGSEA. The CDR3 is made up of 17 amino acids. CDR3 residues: CSVEDLSGESSYNEQFF.

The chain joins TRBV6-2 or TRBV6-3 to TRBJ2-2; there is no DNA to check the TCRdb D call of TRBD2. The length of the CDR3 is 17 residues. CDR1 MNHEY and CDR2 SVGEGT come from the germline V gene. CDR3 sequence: CASSYSRTSEFTGELFF.

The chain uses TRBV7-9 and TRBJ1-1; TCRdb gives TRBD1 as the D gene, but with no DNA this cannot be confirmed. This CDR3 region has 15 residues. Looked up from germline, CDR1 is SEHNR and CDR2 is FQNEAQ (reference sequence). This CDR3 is CASSGDRLEGTEAFF.

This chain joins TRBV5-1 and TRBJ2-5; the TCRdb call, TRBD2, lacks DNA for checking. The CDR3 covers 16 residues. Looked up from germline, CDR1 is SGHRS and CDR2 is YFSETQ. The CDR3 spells CASSSPAGGSGETQYF.

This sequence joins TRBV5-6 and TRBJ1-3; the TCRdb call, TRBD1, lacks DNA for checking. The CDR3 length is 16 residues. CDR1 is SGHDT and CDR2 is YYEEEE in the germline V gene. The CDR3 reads CASSYGQGWNGNTIYF.

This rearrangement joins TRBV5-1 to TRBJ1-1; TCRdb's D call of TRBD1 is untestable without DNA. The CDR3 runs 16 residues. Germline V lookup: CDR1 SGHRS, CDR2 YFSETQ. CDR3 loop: CASIPGLGTGGAEAFF.

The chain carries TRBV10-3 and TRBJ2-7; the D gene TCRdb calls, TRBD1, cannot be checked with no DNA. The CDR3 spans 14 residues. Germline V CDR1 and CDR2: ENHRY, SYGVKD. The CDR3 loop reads CASDPGQRTYEQYF.